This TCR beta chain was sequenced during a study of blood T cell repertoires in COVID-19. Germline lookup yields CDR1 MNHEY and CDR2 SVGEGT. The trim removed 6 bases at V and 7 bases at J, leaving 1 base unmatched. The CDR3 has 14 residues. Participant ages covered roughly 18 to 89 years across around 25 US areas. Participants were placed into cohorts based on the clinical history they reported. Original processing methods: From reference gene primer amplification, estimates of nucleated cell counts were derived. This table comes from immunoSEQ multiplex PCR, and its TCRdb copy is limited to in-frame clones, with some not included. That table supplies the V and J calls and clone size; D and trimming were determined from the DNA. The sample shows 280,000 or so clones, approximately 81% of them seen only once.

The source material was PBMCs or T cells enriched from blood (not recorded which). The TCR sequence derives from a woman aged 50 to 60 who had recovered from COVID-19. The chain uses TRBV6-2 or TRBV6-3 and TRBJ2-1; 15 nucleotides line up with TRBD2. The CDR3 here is CASSGLAGGNEQFF. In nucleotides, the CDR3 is TGTGCCAGCAGCGGACTAGCGGGAGGGAATGAGCAGTTCTTC.